The subject of this entry is one T cell receptor beta chain. Antigen specificity is unknown. CDR3 length equals 15 residues. Trimming at V came to 2 bases and at J to 1 base, leaving 3 bases not matched to a gene. Germline values: CDR1 MNHEY, CDR2 SVGEGT. The data were taken from a study of T cells after yellow fever vaccination. In the study overall: Preparation of the low-cell-number fractions used SMART-Seq v4 Ultra Low Input. Study results and caveats: Re-detected after boosting: most primary clones, around 97% of CD4 and about 90% of CD8.

TCRdb re-analysed the 5' RACE reads in MiXCR, keeping a single row per CDR3 protein. The table lists over 250,000 distinct CDR3 sequences, about 5% of them singletons, with roughly 3.5% in the top ten. Sequenced here: CD4+ T cells sorted from PBMCs, sampled on the day of the yellow fever booster vaccination. The receptor was isolated from a man between 18 and 35 years old who received the YFV17D yellow fever vaccine. The chain has TRBV6-2 or TRBV6-3 and TRBJ2-7; 9 bases agree with TRBD2. CDR3 sequence: CASSYLLAGSYEQYF. CDR3 coding DNA: TGTGCCAGCAGTTACCTTCTAGCGGGATCCTACGAGCAGTACTTC.